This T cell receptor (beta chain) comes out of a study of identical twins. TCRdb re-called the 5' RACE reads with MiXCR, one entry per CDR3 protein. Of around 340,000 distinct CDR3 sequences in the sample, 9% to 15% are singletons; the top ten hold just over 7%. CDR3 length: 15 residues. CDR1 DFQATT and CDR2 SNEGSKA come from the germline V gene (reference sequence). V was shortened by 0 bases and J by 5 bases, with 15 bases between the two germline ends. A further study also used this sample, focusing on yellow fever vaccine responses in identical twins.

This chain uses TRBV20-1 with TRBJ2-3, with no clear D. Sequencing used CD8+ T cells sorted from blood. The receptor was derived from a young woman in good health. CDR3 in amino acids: CSARDLQAAVDTQYF. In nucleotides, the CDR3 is TGCAGTGCTAGAGACCTCCAGGCTGCGGTAGATACGCAGTATTTT.